These 25 T cell receptor beta chains came from one sample sequenced in a study of beta chain features in type 1 diabetes. Reverse transcribing all isolated RNA meant expressed TCRB transcripts were sequenced. Using immunoSEQ multiplex PCR, the repertoire was profiled, and TCRdb retains in-frame clones only, with some absent. This table holds some 250,000 clones, approximately 15% found once. These receptors have no identified antigens. Study results and caveats: Moderate but significant shortening of TCRB CDR3s was recorded in all four CD4+ subsets from Type 1 diabetes patients.

The sequencing input was naive CD4+ T cells from blood. These receptors were obtained from a man in his thirties or forties with type 1 diabetes.

V gene TRBV5-1 combines with J gene TRBJ2-5, with TRBD1 identical over 7 bases. Germline V lookup: CDR1 SGHRS, CDR2 YFSETQ. V shed 0 bases and J 5 bases; nucleotides not matched to a gene: 4. The length of the CDR3 is 14 residues. The CDR3 protein is CASSLGQGEETQYF. CDR3 sequence (DNA): TGCGCCAGCAGCTTGGGGCAGGGGGAGGAGACCCAGTACTTC.

The V call is TRBV5-6, the J call TRBJ2-3; TRBD1 might be the D (5 bases). The ends were cut back, 0 bases at V and 4 bases at J, with 9 bases in the middle. This CDR3 has 14 amino acids. Germline V gene data show CDR1 as SGHDT and CDR2 as YYEEEE. CDR3 bases: TGTGCCAGCAGCTTGGCAGGGCCCCCAGATACGCAGTATTTT. It codes for CASSLAGPPDTQYF.

V usage is TRBV2 and J usage is TRBJ1-6; D ambiguous. The V and J ends lost 2 bases and 3 bases respectively, with 8 bases between them. Looked up from germline, CDR1 is SNHLY and CDR2 is FYNNEI. The CDR3 runs to 15 residues. CDR3 in amino acids: CASSESPNYNSPLHF. In nucleotides, the CDR3 is TGTGCCAGCAGTGAATCACCTAACTATAATTCACCCCTCCACTTT.

The genes are TRBV5-1 and TRBJ2-6; D remains unclear. CDR3 length equals 14 residues. With 4 bases removed from V and 4 bases from J, the gap between germline ends came to 9 bases. Germline CDR1 is SGHRS and CDR2 is YFSETQ. CDR3 DNA sequence: TGCGCCAGCAGCCCGTCGAGAGGGGCCAACGTCCTGACTTTC. Protein: CASSPSRGANVLTF. Full variable domain (outside the CDR3, taken from reference TRBV5-1 and TRBJ2-6): KAGVTQTPRYLIKTRGQQVTLSCSPISGHRSVSWYQQTPGQGLQFLFEYFSETQRNKGNFPGRFSGRQFSNSRSEMNVSTLELGDSALYLCASSPSRGANVLTFGAGSRLTVL.

The sample holds a few counts of this clone. The chain is built from TRBV10-3 and TRBJ2-5; 11 bases align to TRBD1. The CDR3 runs to 15 residues. The V and J ends lost 6 bases and 2 bases, in that order; junction bases with no gene match: 5. Germline loops: CDR1 ENHRY, CDR2 SYGVKD. CDR3 DNA sequence: TGTGCCATCAGCCCGGGACAGGGGGATCAAGAGACCCAGTACTTC. Protein: CAISPGQGDQETQYF.

This clone was seen a few times. The chain joins TRBV4-1 to TRBJ1-3; D is possibly TRBD1 (6 bases). Trimming removed 1 base at V and 4 bases at J, with 11 bases between. Germline V gene data show CDR1 as MGHRA and CDR2 as YSYEKL. The CDR3 is made up of 15 amino acids. Written as DNA, the CDR3 is TGCGCCAGCAGCCAAGGGGGGCAGGGAGGAAACACCATATATTTT. This sequence encodes CASSQGGQGGNTIYF.

This clone was seen only a few times. The rearrangement links TRBV2 to TRBJ1-6, with 7 bases identical to TRBD1. The CDR3 runs 16 residues. Germline CDR1 reads SNHLY; CDR2 reads FYNNEI. The V gene end was trimmed by 6 bases and the J gene end by 5 bases; junction bases not matched to a gene: 10. The CDR3 DNA reads as TGTGCCAGCAGCTACCACCGGGACAGAGATAATTCACCCCTCCACTTT. Translating gives CASSYHRDRDNSPLHF.

There are a few counts of this clone. The chain couples TRBV6-1 to TRBJ2-3; the match to TRBD2 covers 8 bases. Germline trimming cut 7 bases from V and 5 bases from J; bases unmatched to any gene: 8. Germline CDR1 and CDR2: MNHNS and SASEGT. This CDR3 is 14 amino acids long. The CDR3 region is CASTPGGEEDTQYF. DNA for the CDR3: TGTGCCAGCACCCCGGGAGGGGAGGAAGATACGCAGTATTTT.

V and J are TRBV12-5 and TRBJ2-7; 7 bases are shared with TRBD2. The CDR3 has 16 residues. Germline V gene lookup returns CDR1 LGHNT and CDR2 FRNRAP. V lost 2 bases and J lost 4; bases outside the gene matches: 11. The CDR3 region is CASGLQRVGGRYEQYF. CDR3 in DNA: TGTGCTAGTGGTTTGCAACGGGTGGGAGGGAGGTACGAGCAGTACTTC. Complete variable domain (other parts from reference TRBV12-5 and TRBJ2-7): DARVTQTPRHKVTEMGQEVTMRCQPILGHNTVFWYRQTMMQGLELLAYFRNRAPLDDSGMPKDRFSAEMPDATLATLKIQPSEPRDSAVYFCASGLQRVGGRYEQYFGPGTRLTVT.

This clone was seen a handful of times. The chain recombines TRBV27 with TRBJ1-2, with TRBD1 as a possible D gene (5 bases). This CDR3 is 12 amino acids long. In germline, CDR1 is MNHEY, CDR2 SMNVEV (reference sequence). The V and J ends lost 3 bases and 7 bases respectively, with 9 bases between them. CDR3 nucleotides: TGTGCCAGCAGTTTCAAAGGGGCTGGCTACACCTTC. Residues: CASSFKGAGYTF.

The gene calls are TRBV11-3 and TRBJ1-2, with D unresolved. Germline V gene lookup returns CDR1 SGHNT and CDR2 YENEEA. The CDR3 covers 14 residues. Trimming removed 5 bases at V and 8 bases at J, with 18 bases between. In nucleotides, the CDR3 is TGTGCCAGCAGCCCAGGCGGGATTGAGGAGGGCTACACCTTC. Translating gives CASSPGGIEEGYTF. Using reference TRBV11-3 and TRBJ1-2 for the parts outside the CDR3, the full variable domain is EAGVVQSPRYKIIEKKQPVAFWCNPISGHNTLYWYLQNLGQGPELLIRYENEEAVDDSQLPKDRFSAERLKGVDSTLKIQPAELGDSAVYLCASSPGGIEEGYTFGSGTRLTVV.

This clone was observed a handful of times. The chain links TRBV5-1 to TRBJ2-2, with 9 positions matching TRBD2. This CDR3 is 16 amino acids long. J was trimmed by 4 bases and V by 0 bases; bases with no gene match: 4. CDR1 and CDR2 from the germline V gene are SGHRS and YFSETQ. The CDR3 DNA is TGCGCCAGCAGCTTGGAATTAGCGGGAGTCACCGGGGAGCTGTTTTTT. Encoded protein: CASSLELAGVTGELFF.

The chain has TRBV7-6 and TRBJ2-7; 11 bases map to TRBD1. This CDR3 spans 15 amino acids. Germline values: CDR1 SGHVS, CDR2 FNYEAQ. Trimming at V came to 4 bases and at J to 3 bases, leaving 5 bases not matched to a gene. DNA of the CDR3: TGTGCCAGCAGCTCCGGGACAGGGGGGGGCTACGAGCAGTACTTC. As protein: CASSSGTGGGYEQYF.

The V and J genes are TRBV5-4 and TRBJ2-3, with TRBD2 matching 8 bases. This CDR3 comprises 15 residues. V shed 5 bases, J shed 1 base, and the junction held 6 bases outside the gene matches. Looked up from germline, CDR1 is SGHNT and CDR2 is YYREEE (reference sequence). As DNA, the CDR3 is TGTGCCAGCAGACCCCGGGAGGGTGGCACAGATACGCAGTATTTT. Translation: CASRPREGGTDTQYF.

This clone has just a few counts. This same CDR3 is encoded by further DNA sequences in the sample. This chain joins TRBV2 and TRBJ1-5, with 8 bases that match TRBD1. This CDR3 spans 13 amino acids. The germline gives CDR1 SNHLY, CDR2 FYNNEI. Trimming took 6 bases from V and 7 from J; bases not matched to a gene: 5. This CDR3 is CASSGQGAQPQHF. DNA for the CDR3: TGTGCCAGCAGCGGCCAGGGGGCCCAGCCCCAGCATTTT.

This clone was counted a single time. The CDR3 protein is CASSAPGTGDREQYF. CDR3 sequence (DNA): TGTGCCAGCAGCGCACCAGGGACAGGGGATCGCGAGCAGTACTTC. The chain recombines TRBV9 with TRBJ2-7, with TRBD1 matching over 10 bases. The CDR3 runs to 15 residues. Trimming at V came to 3 bases and at J to 6 bases, leaving 9 bases not matched to a gene. Germline values: CDR1 SGDLS, CDR2 YYNGEE.

The chain joins TRBV19 to TRBJ1-2; D is unclear. V lost 6 bases to trimming and J lost 4 bases, with 6 bases between them. In germline, CDR1 is LNHDA, CDR2 SQIVND (reference sequence). This CDR3 region has 11 residues. CDR3 nucleotides: TGTGCCAGTAGCGGTAGCTATGGCTACACCTTC. It is translated as CASSGSYGYTF.

The genes are TRBV18 and TRBJ1-1, with 11 nucleotides matching TRBD1. Germline V CDR1 and CDR2: KGHSH, LQKENI. There are 15 residues in the CDR3. V shed 4 bases and J 5 bases; nucleotides not matched to a gene: 6. CDR3 nucleotides: TGTGCCAGCTCACGAGGACAGGGGGCTGAGACTGAAGCTTTCTTT. As protein: CASSRGQGAETEAFF.

The V and J genes are TRBV6-5 and TRBJ2-7; 7 bases line up with TRBD1. Germline V gene lookup returns CDR1 MNHEY and CDR2 SVGAGI. The trim removed 6 bases at V and 7 bases at J, leaving 9 bases unmatched. The length of the CDR3 is 13 residues. The chain's CDR3 is CASSRTGASEQYF. The CDR3 DNA sequence: TGTGCCAGCAGCCGAACAGGGGCCAGTGAGCAGTACTTC.

This chain joins TRBV5-4 and TRBJ1-1, with TRBD1 identical over 7 bases. V was pared by 3 bases and J by 0 bases, with 8 bases of the junction left unmatched. This CDR3 has 16 residues. Germline CDR1 reads SGHNT; CDR2 reads YYREEE (reference sequence). The CDR3 region has the DNA TGTGCCAGCAGCTGGGACAGAGGCGGCCTGAACACTGAAGCTTTCTTT. It is translated as CASSWDRGGLNTEAFF.

This clone was recorded a few times. V usage is TRBV18 and J usage is TRBJ1-2; possible D gene TRBD1, 6 bases. The CDR3 runs to 16 residues. V lost 2 bases, J lost 4 bases, and 17 bases lay in between. Germline V lookup: CDR1 KGHSH, CDR2 LQKENI. The CDR3 spells CASSPRSDSPPYGYTF. The CDR3 region has the DNA TGTGCCAGCTCACCAAGGTCGGACAGTCCTCCCTATGGCTACACCTTC.

This clone was detected only a few times. The V call is TRBV9, the J call TRBJ1-1, with D unresolved. This CDR3 contains 15 residues. V was pared by 0 bases and J by 1 base, with 10 bases between. Per the germline V gene, CDR1 is SGDLS and CDR2 is YYNGEE. This CDR3 reads CASSVDERENTEAFF. The CDR3 DNA follows: TGTGCCAGCAGCGTAGACGAACGGGAGAACACTGAAGCTTTCTTT. The full variable domain, rest sourced from reference TRBV9 and TRBJ1-1, is DSGVTQTPKHLITATGQRVTLRCSPRSGDLSVYWYQQSLDQGLQFLIQYYNGEERAKGNILERFSAQQFPDLHSELNLSSLELGDSALYFCASSVDERENTEAFFGQGTRLTVV.

This clone was seen a handful of times. The chain joins TRBV2 to TRBJ1-5, with TRBD1 matching 9 bases. This CDR3 contains 13 residues. V was clipped by 6 bases and J by 8 bases; unmatched bases: 5. Germline lookup yields CDR1 SNHLY and CDR2 FYNNEI. The CDR3 DNA reads TGTGCCAGCAGCGGGACAGGGCCTAAGCCCCAGCATTTT. Translated: CASSGTGPKPQHF.

CDR3 loop: CASSLFMSGGLQETQYF. The CDR3 DNA reads TGTGCCAGCAGCTTGTTTATGAGCGGGGGACTCCAAGAGACCCAGTACTTC. This chain links TRBV7-9 with TRBJ2-5; 8 positions agree with TRBD2. Germline loops: CDR1 SEHNR, CDR2 FQNEAQ (reference sequence). The CDR3 contains 17 residues. V trimming: 3 bases; J trimming: 1 base; junction bases outside the gene matches: 10.

The V call is TRBV19, the J call TRBJ2-2; D is perhaps TRBD2 (6 bases). Trimming removed 3 bases at V and 5 bases at J, with 7 bases between. This CDR3 has 13 residues. Looked up from germline, CDR1 is LNHDA and CDR2 is SQIVND (reference sequence). As DNA, the CDR3 is TGTGCCAGTAGTATCGGGGGAACCGGGGAGCTGTTTTTT. This codes for CASSIGGTGELFF.